This paragraph reports one T cell receptor beta chain. This may be a read error, as it is one base from a much larger clone. A library of TCRbeta sequences, prepared with unique molecular identifiers, was generated. TCRdb reanalysed the PCR reads using MiXCR and keeps one entry per CDR3 protein. Of just under 550,000 distinct CDR3 sequences detected, around 17% appear once; the ten largest clones hold 3.3%. With 11 bases clipped from V and 0 bases from J, the junction kept 13 bases outside the gene matches. Germline CDR1 and CDR2: MNHEY and SMNVEV (reference sequence). This CDR3 region has 15 residues. This specimen belongs to a study of T-cell reconstitution after alpha-beta-depleted transplantation in children.

This clonotype was sampled from a human donor who donated a stem cell graft to a child with acute lymphoblastic leukemia. The sequencing here drew on PBMCs from the stem cell graft donor, taken from the stem cell graft. The chain couples TRBV27 to TRBJ2-7; 7 bases line up with TRBD1. CDR3 protein: CAGTSRQGPSYEQYF. CDR3 coding DNA: TGTGCCGGCACCTCAAGACAGGGTCCCTCCTACGAGCAGTACTTC.